The 7 T cell receptor beta chains listed next were all sequenced from one sample in a study of blood T cells in healthy people across ages. Through a sample-barcoded 5' primer and a J-beta primer mix, a second PCR was run for roughly 7 to 12 cycles. TCRdb fed the 5' RACE reads into MiXCR, producing one record per CDR3 protein. The profile shows around 800,000 distinct CDR3 sequences, about 53% of them singletons. Sequences were obtained from blood. These receptors were taken from a man older than 75 in good health.

The rearrangement uses TRBV11-2 and TRBJ1-2; no reliable D call. The germline V gene has CDR1 SGHAT and CDR2 FQNNGV. CDR3 length: 15 residues. V lost 7 bases and J lost 1, with 16 bases in between. The CDR3 region has the DNA TGTGCCAGCACTCGAACGGTTACTCTTAACTATGGCTACACCTTC. Translating it yields CASTRTVTLNYGYTF.

This sequence joins TRBV5-4 and TRBJ2-2, with D hard to call. Germline V gene data show CDR1 as SGHNT and CDR2 as YYREEE (reference sequence). V was pared by 3 bases and J by 0 bases, with 12 bases between. The CDR3 is 16 residues long. DNA of the CDR3: TGTGCCAGCAGCTCGGAACCCTTACCGAACACCGGGGAGCTGTTTTTT. Protein product: CASSSEPLPNTGELFF.

This clonotype came up a few times. This chain uses TRBV5-1 with TRBJ2-1, with a possible D match to TRBD2 (6 bases). The CDR3 has 14 residues. V gave up 3 bases and J gave up 6 bases, with 13 bases separating them. Germline V CDR1 and CDR2: SGHRS, YFSETQ. The CDR3 protein is CASSSDPTSNEQFF. The DNA of the CDR3 is TGCGCCAGCAGCTCTGACCCGACTAGCAATGAGCAGTTCTTC.

The chain combines TRBV14 with TRBJ2-5, with TRBD2 identical over 7 bases. CDR1 is SGHDN, CDR2 FVKESK, per germline. The CDR3 is made up of 16 amino acids. J gave up 1 base and V 3 bases, and 8 bases lay outside the gene matches. The CDR3, as DNA: TGTGCCAGCAGCCATGGACTAGGCAGGGTCCAAGAGACCCAGTACTTC. Translation gives CASSHGLGRVQETQYF. Full variable domain (remainder filled in from reference TRBV14 and TRBJ2-5): EAGVTQFPSHSVIEKGQTVTLRCDPISGHDNLYWYRRVMGKEIKFLLHFVKESKQDESGMPNNRFLAERTGGTYSTLKVQPAELEDSGVYFCASSHGLGRVQETQYFGPGTRLLVL.

V and J are TRBV4-1 and TRBJ2-5, with 11 bases identical to TRBD2. The CDR3 loop spans 16 amino acids. Trimming cost V 0 bases and J 3 bases; bases outside gene matches: 3. In germline, CDR1 is MGHRA, CDR2 YSYEKL. CDR3: CASSQDTTSGEETQYF. CDR3 coding DNA: TGCGCCAGCAGCCAAGATACGACTAGCGGGGAAGAGACCCAGTACTTC.

The chain links TRBV6-5 to TRBJ2-6; TRBD1 aligns across 7 bases. After removal of 2 bases from V and 4 bases from J, the junction contained 8 bases not matched to a gene. The CDR3 extends over 17 amino acids. Germline-derived CDR1 and CDR2 are MNHEY and SVGAGI. CDR3 sequence (DNA): TGTGCCAGCAGTTACCTATCAGGGGGAATGGGGGCCAACGTCCTGACTTTC. This sequence encodes CASSYLSGGMGANVLTF.

The rearrangement joins TRBV21-1 to TRBJ2-5; TRBD1 is the table's D call, not checked against the DNA. The DNA end favors TRBJ2-7, so the J call may be wrong. TRBV21-1 is a documented pseudogene. The CDR3 runs 14 residues. DNA for the CDR3: TGTGCCAGCAGCTCTCGGGACCCCACCCCCGAGCAGTACTTC. It encodes CASSSRDPTPEQYF.